These 21 T cell receptor beta chains share one sample of origin, sequenced in a study of blood T cells in healthy people across ages. A second roughly 6 to 11 cycle PCR used barcoded and J-beta primers. TCRdb recomputed calls from the 5' RACE reads with MiXCR, one row per CDR3 protein. This repertoire shows around 870,000 distinct CDR3 sequences, 29% found once; its top ten account for about 18%. Sequences were obtained from blood. The receptors were gathered from an elderly woman in good health.

This clonotype appeared many times. The chain joins TRBV20-1 to TRBJ2-1, with a weak D call TRBD2 (7 bases). The CDR3 is 17 residues long. Germline values: CDR1 DFQATT, CDR2 SNEGSKA (reference sequence). V was clipped by 2 bases and J by 0 bases, with 17 bases between them. For the CDR3, the DNA is TGCAGTGCTAGATACCCCGAGGGGGGGAGCTCCTACAATGAGCAGTTCTTC. It is translated as CSARYPEGGSSYNEQFF.

This clonotype was counted many times. The chain recombines TRBV20-1 with TRBJ2-1, with D unresolved. Trimming pared 0 bases from V and 7 bases from J, leaving 13 bases between. This CDR3 contains 14 residues. Germline CDR1 reads DFQATT; CDR2 reads SNEGSKA (reference sequence). The CDR3 loop is CSARDTKGWNEQFF. CDR3 bases: TGCAGTGCTAGAGATACGAAGGGCTGGAATGAGCAGTTCTTC.

Of note for this clonotype: A junction end diverges from the germline sequence, so it may reflect a read error. The chain links TRBV4-2 to TRBJ1-1; unclear D gene. This CDR3 contains 13 residues. The germline gives CDR1 LGHNA, CDR2 YNFKEQ. The CDR3 bases are TGTGCCAGCAGCCAAGATGGCGGCACTGGAGCTTTCTTT. Translated: CASSQDGGTGAFF.

The gene calls are TRBV4-3 and TRBJ2-3; D is undetermined. The CDR3 covers 15 residues. With 0 bases removed from V and 3 bases from J, the gap between germline ends came to 10 bases. CDR1 and CDR2 from the germline V gene are LGHNA and YSLEER. The CDR3 loop is CASSQDWQQTDTQYF. In DNA, the CDR3 is TGCGCCAGCAGCCAAGATTGGCAACAAACAGATACGCAGTATTTT.

The sample holds many counts of this clonotype. The V gene is TRBV20-1, the J gene TRBJ2-7, with D possibly TRBD1 on 6 matching bases. V was cut by 6 bases and J by 7 bases, with 25 bases left in between. The germline V gene encodes CDR1 DFQATT and CDR2 SNEGSKA (reference sequence). The CDR3 contains 15 residues. The CDR3 sequence: CSARLGQHRSGEQYF. The CDR3 DNA follows: TGCAGTGCCCGCCTTGGACAGCACAGGAGTGGAGAGCAGTACTTC.

This clonotype was found many times. The V gene is TRBV5-6, the J gene TRBJ2-5; 7 bases are a match to TRBD1. The CDR3 runs 15 residues. Germline CDR1 SGHDT, CDR2 YYEEEE. With V trimmed by 1 base and J by 5 bases, 8 bases remained unmatched. CDR3 DNA: TGTGCCAGCAGCTTGTCCCCGACAGGGCGGGAGACCCAGTACTTC. It yields the protein CASSLSPTGRETQYF.

A word on this clonotype: One base away lies a much larger clone, so this may be a sequencing read error. The genes are TRBV12-3 or TRBV12-4 and TRBJ1-6; D is unclear. This CDR3 spans 14 amino acids. This chain's CDR3 is CASSFMERGSPPHF. The DNA for the CDR3 is TGTGCCAGCAGTTTCATGGAACGGGGTTCACCCCCCCACTTT.

In its sample, this clonotype was seen many times. J is TRBJ1-5 and V is TRBV5-1; D ambiguous. CDR1 and CDR2 from the germline V gene are SGHRS and YFSETQ. The CDR3 is 15 amino acids. The V and J ends lost 0 bases and 0 bases respectively, with 7 bases between them. Here the CDR3 DNA reads TGCGCCAGCAGCTTGGTAACGTATAGCAATCAGCCCCAGCATTTT. Protein: CASSLVTYSNQPQHF.

This clonotype was detected many times. The rearrangement uses TRBV9 and TRBJ2-5; 7 bases are shared with TRBD1. Losses at the gene ends were 6 bases for V and 2 bases for J; bases not matched to a gene: 10. The CDR3 is 15 residues long. CDR1 and CDR2 (germline): SGDLS, YYNGEE. The CDR3 DNA reads as TGTGCCAGCAACATCATGGGACAGAAACAAGAGACCCAGTACTTC. It codes for CASNIMGQKQETQYF. Drawing the rest from reference TRBV9 and TRBJ2-5, the complete variable domain is DSGVTQTPKHLITATGQRVTLRCSPRSGDLSVYWYQQSLDQGLQFLIQYYNGEERAKGNILERFSAQQFPDLHSELNLSSLELGDSALYFCASNIMGQKQETQYFGPGTRLLVL.

This clonotype was picked up many times. The chain is built from TRBV7-9 and TRBJ2-3, with 10 bases that match TRBD2. The V gene's germline CDR1 is SEHNR and CDR2 FQNEAQ (reference sequence). V trimming: 1 base; J trimming: 8 bases; junction bases outside the gene matches: 3. The CDR3 has 14 residues. This chain's CDR3 is CASSLELAGSTQYF. Here the CDR3 DNA reads TGTGCCAGCAGCTTAGAACTAGCGGGGAGTACGCAGTATTTT. The full variable domain, completed using reference TRBV7-9 and TRBJ2-3, is DTGVSQNPRHKITKRGQNVTFRCDPISEHNRLYWYRQTLGQGPEFLTYFQNEAQLEKSRLLSDRFSAERPKGSFSTLEIQRTEQGDSAMYLCASSLELAGSTQYFGPGTRLTVL.

This clonotype showed up many times. The rearrangement joins TRBV9 to TRBJ2-5; TRBD1 agrees at 10 bases. Germline V gene data show CDR1 as SGDLS and CDR2 as YYNGEE. The J segment lost 4 bases and the V segment lost 0 bases, leaving 6 bases of the junction unmatched. The CDR3 is made up of 16 amino acids. CDR3 protein: CASSVDGQGGSETQYF. The DNA of the CDR3 is TGTGCCAGCAGCGTAGACGGACAGGGGGGGTCAGAGACCCAGTACTTC.

Notes on this clonotype: At one of its ends the junction is not consistent with the germline gene, which may arise from a read error. The chain has TRBV5-6 and TRBJ2-1; TRBD2 might be the D (5 bases). The germline V gene has CDR1 SGHDT and CDR2 YYEEEE. The CDR3 length is 16 residues. CDR3 sequence reads: CASSPQTGSSYNVQFF. The CDR3 DNA follows: TGTGCCAGTAGCCCGCAGACGGGGAGCTCCTACAATGTGCAGTTCTTC.

This clonotype was seen ten or more times. The CDR3 region has the DNA TGTGCCAGTGCGGCAGACTACAATGAGCAGGAGCAGTTCTTC. This gives the protein CASAADYNEQEQFF. The chain uses TRBV7-2 and TRBJ2-1, with D possibly matching TRBD2 (5 bases). Between the trimmed V and J ends, which lost 9 bases and 10 bases, there was a span of 22 bases. CDR1 is SGHTA and CDR2 is FQGNSA in the germline V gene. The CDR3 has 14 residues. Variable domain in full (rest from reference TRBV7-2 and TRBJ2-1): GAGVSQSPSNKVTEKGKDVELRCDPISGHTALYWYRQSLGQGLEFLIYFQGNSAPDKSGLPSDRFSAERTGGSVSTLTIQRTQQEDSAVYLCASAADYNEQEQFFGPGTRLTVL.

This chain uses TRBV20-1 with TRBJ1-5; 7 bases agree with TRBD1. J was trimmed by 7 bases and V by 6 bases; bases with no gene match: 12. CDR3 length equals 14 residues. CDR1 and CDR2 (germline): DFQATT, SNEGSKA (reference sequence). The CDR3 reads CSAYPGQDGQPQHF. In DNA, the CDR3 is TGCAGTGCATACCCCGGACAGGACGGACAGCCCCAGCATTTT.

This clonotype was detected ten times or more. V and J are TRBV10-3 and TRBJ2-1; TRBD2 aligns across 11 bases. CDR1 is ENHRY and CDR2 is SYGVKD in the germline V gene. V lost 3 bases, J lost 0 bases, and 4 bases stayed unmatched. The CDR3 consists of 17 residues. The CDR3 DNA follows: TGTGCCATCAGTGACTCGGGACTAGCGGACTCCTACAATGAGCAGTTCTTC. Translating gives CAISDSGLADSYNEQFF.

This chain links TRBV20-1 with TRBJ2-7, with D possibly being TRBD1 (7 bases). Per the germline V gene, CDR1 is DFQATT and CDR2 is SNEGSKA (reference sequence). The V end lost 0 bases, the J end lost 3 bases, and 15 bases lay between the germline ends. This CDR3 spans 15 amino acids. The CDR3 protein is CSAREQAGGGYEQYF. CDR3 nucleotides: TGCAGTGCTAGAGAGCAGGCAGGGGGAGGCTACGAGCAGTACTTC.

This clonotype was seen repeatedly, ten times or more. This sequence joins TRBV7-2 and TRBJ2-7, with 7 bases identical to TRBD1. V shed 5 bases and J 4 bases; nucleotides not matched to a gene: 5. Looked up from germline, CDR1 is SGHTA and CDR2 is FQGNSA. The CDR3 is 13 residues long. CDR3 sequence reads: CASSPRQGYEQYF. CDR3 nucleotide sequence: TGTGCCAGCAGCCCAAGACAGGGATACGAGCAGTACTTC. The full variable domain, rest sourced from reference TRBV7-2 and TRBJ2-7, is GAGVSQSPSNKVTEKGKDVELRCDPISGHTALYWYRQSLGQGLEFLIYFQGNSAPDKSGLPSDRFSAERTGGSVSTLTIQRTQQEDSAVYLCASSPRQGYEQYFGPGTRLTVT.

This clonotype was detected only a few times. With a much larger clone just one base away, this may be a read error. J is TRBJ2-3 and V is TRBV20-1; D is possibly TRBD1 (5 bases). Germline assignment: CDR1 DFQATT and CDR2 SNEGSKA (reference sequence). This CDR3 has 14 residues. Trimming shortened V by 3 bases and J by 6 bases, and 16 bases separated the two germline ends. CDR3 DNA sequence: TGCAGTGCTAGGGGGCCGTGGTCAAGGGATACGCAGTATTTT. This encodes CSARGPWSRDTQYF.

This clonotype was seen only a few times. This sequence joins TRBV30 and TRBJ2-3, with 12 bases identical to TRBD2. V lost 0 bases and J lost 5; bases outside the gene matches: 9. Germline-derived CDR1 and CDR2 are GTSNPN and SVGIG (reference sequence). The CDR3 is 17 amino acids. The CDR3 is CAWSVGRTSGKGDTQYF. In nucleotides, the CDR3 is TGTGCCTGGAGTGTGGGAAGGACTAGCGGGAAAGGAGATACGCAGTATTTT.

Turning to this clonotype: A much larger clonotype is one base distant, so this may be a read error. The V gene is TRBV7-9, the J gene TRBJ2-1; D unresolved. The end of the DNA aligns better with TRBJ2-7, so the J call may be wrong. Germline CDR1 is SEHNR and CDR2 is FQNEAQ (reference sequence). There are 14 residues in the CDR3. This CDR3 is CASSSPVSYNEQYF. The CDR3 bases are TGTGCCAGCAGCTCCCCGGTGTCCTACAATGAGCAGTACTTC.

The V and J genes are TRBV6-1 and TRBJ2-1, with D unresolved. Germline V gives CDR1 MNHNS, CDR2 SASEGT. The CDR3 is 15 residues long. V lost 6 bases and J lost 13, with 25 bases in between. DNA for the CDR3: TGTGCCAGCAGAAAAACTCTGCCTTTGAAGGAGACCCAGTTCTTC. Its translation is CASRKTLPLKETQFF.